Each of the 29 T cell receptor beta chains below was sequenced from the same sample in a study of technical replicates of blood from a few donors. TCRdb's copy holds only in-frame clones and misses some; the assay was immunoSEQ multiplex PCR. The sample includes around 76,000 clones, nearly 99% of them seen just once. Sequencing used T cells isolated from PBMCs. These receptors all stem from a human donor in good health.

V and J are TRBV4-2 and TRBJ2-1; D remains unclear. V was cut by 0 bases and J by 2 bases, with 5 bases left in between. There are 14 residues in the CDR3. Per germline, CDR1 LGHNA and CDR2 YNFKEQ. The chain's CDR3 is CASSQERAYNEQFF. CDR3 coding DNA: TGTGCCAGCAGCCAAGAACGGGCCTACAATGAGCAGTTCTTC.

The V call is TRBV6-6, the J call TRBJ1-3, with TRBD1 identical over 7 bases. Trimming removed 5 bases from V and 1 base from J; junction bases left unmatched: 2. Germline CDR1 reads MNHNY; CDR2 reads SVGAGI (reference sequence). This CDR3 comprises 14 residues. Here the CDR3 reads CASSPTGSGNTIYF. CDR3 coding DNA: TGTGCCAGCAGTCCGACAGGGTCTGGAAACACCATATATTTT.

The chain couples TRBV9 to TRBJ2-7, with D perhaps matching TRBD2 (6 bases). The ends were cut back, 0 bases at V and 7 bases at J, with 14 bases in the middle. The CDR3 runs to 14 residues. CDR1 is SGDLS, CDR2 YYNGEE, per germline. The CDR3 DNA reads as TGTGCCAGCAGCGTAGAACGTCGGGGGAGTGAGCAGTACTTC. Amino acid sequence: CASSVERRGSEQYF.

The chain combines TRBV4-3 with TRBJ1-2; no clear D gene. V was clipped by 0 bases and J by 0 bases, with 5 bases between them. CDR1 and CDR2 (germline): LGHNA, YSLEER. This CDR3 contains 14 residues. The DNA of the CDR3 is TGCGCCAGCAGCCAAGACACATCTAACTATGGCTACACCTTC. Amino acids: CASSQDTSNYGYTF.

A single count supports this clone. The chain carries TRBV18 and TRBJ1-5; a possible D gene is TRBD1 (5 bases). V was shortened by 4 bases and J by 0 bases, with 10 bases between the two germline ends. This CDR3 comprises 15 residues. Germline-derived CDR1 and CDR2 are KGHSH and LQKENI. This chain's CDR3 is CASSLDSSSNQPQHF. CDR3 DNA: TGTGCCAGCTCACTCGACAGTTCTAGCAATCAGCCCCAGCATTTT.

The CDR3 is CATSRGGQGRPGRIPGELFF. DNA for the CDR3: TGTGCCACCAGCAGAGGAGGACAGGGGCGCCCGGGGAGGATCCCCGGGGAGCTGTTTTTT. The chain is built from TRBV15 and TRBJ2-2; TRBD1 matches at 9 bases. Germline CDR1 is LNHNV and CDR2 is YYDKDF (reference sequence). After removal of 1 base from V and 6 bases from J, the junction contained 18 bases not matched to a gene. CDR3 size: 20 residues.

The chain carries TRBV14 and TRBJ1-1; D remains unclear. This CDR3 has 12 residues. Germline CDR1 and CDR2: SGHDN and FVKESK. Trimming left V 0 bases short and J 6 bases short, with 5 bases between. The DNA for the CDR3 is TGTGCCAGCAGCCAAGATCGGGCTGAAGCTTTCTTT. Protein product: CASSQDRAEAFF. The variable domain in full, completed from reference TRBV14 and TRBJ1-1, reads EAGVTQFPSHSVIEKGQTVTLRCDPISGHDNLYWYRRVMGKEIKFLLHFVKESKQDESGMPNNRFLAERTGGTYSTLKVQPAELEDSGVYFCASSQDRAEAFFGQGTRLTVV.

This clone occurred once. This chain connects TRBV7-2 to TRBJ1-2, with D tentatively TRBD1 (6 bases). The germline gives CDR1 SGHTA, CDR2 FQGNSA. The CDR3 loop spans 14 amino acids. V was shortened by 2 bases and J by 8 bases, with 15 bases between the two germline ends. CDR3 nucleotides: TGTGCCAGCAGCTTAAATATGGACAGTTACGGCTACACCTTC. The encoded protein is CASSLNMDSYGYTF.

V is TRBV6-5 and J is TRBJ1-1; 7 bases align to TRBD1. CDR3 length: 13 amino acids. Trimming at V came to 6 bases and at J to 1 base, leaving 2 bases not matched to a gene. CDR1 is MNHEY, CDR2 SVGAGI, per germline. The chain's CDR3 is CASRDRKNTEAFF. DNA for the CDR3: TGTGCCAGCAGGGACAGGAAGAACACTGAAGCTTTCTTT.

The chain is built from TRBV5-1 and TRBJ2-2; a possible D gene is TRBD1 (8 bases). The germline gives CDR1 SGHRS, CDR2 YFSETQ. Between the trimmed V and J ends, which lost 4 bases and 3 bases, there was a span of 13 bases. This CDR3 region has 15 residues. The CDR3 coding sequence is TGCGCCAGCAGCGAAGCGGGACAGGACACCGGGGAGCTGTTTTTT. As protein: CASSEAGQDTGELFF.

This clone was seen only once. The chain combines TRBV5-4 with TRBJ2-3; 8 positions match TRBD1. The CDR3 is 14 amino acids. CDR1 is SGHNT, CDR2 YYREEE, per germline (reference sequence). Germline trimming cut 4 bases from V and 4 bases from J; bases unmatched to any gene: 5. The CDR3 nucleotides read TGTGCCAGCAGCCTTGACAGGGGAGCAGATACGCAGTATTTT. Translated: CASSLDRGADTQYF. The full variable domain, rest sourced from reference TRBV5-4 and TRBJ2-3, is ETGVTQSPTHLIKTRGQQVTLRCSSQSGHNTVSWYQQALGQGPQFIFQYYREEENGRGNFPPRFSGLQFPNYSSELNVNALELDDSALYLCASSLDRGADTQYFGPGTRLTVL.

The CDR3 reads CAISVKTEKLHNEQFF. The CDR3 DNA reads as TGTGCCATCAGTGTAAAGACTGAAAAACTTCACAATGAGCAGTTCTTC. The chain uses TRBV10-3 and TRBJ2-1; the D is unclear. This CDR3 region has 16 residues. V was clipped by 4 bases and J by 5 bases, with 18 bases between them. Germline CDR1 and CDR2: ENHRY and SYGVKD.

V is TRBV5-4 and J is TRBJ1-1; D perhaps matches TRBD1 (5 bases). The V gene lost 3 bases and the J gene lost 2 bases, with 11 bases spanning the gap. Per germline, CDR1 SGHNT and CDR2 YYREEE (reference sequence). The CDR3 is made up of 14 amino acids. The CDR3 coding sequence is TGTGCCAGCAGCTCACTCGACAGAAACACTGAAGCTTTCTTT. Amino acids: CASSSLDRNTEAFF.

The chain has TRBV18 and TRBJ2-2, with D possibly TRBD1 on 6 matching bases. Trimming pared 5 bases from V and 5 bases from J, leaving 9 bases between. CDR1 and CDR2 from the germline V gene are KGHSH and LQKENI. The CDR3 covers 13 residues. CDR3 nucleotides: TGTGCCAGCTCAGCCACAGGGACCGGGGAGCTGTTTTTT. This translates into CASSATGTGELFF.

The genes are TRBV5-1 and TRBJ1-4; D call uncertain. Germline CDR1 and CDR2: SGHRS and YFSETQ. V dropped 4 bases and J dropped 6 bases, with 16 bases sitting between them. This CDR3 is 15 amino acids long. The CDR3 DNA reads TGCGCCAGCAGCCCATGGTTGAGGTTGGATGAAAAACTGTTTTTT. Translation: CASSPWLRLDEKLFF.

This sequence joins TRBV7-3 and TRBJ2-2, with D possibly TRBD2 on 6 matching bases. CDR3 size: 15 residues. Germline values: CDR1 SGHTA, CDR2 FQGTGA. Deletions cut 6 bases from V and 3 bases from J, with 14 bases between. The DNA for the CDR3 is TGTGCCAGCAGTTCCGGGACTCTGCACACCGGGGAGCTGTTTTTT. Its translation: CASSSGTLHTGELFF.

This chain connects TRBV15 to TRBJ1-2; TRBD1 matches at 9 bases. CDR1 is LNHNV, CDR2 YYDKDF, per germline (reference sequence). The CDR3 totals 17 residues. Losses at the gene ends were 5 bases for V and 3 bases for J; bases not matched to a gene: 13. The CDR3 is CATSLGETGGRDYGYTF. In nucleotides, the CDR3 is TGTGCCACCAGCTTAGGGGAAACAGGGGGCAGAGACTATGGCTACACCTTC.

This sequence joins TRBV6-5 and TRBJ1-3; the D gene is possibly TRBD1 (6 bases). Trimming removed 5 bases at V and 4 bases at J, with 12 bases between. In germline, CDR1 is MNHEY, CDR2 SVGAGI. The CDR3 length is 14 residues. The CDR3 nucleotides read TGTGCCAGCAGTGGCAGGGGTAGGGGAAACACCATATATTTT. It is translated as CASSGRGRGNTIYF.

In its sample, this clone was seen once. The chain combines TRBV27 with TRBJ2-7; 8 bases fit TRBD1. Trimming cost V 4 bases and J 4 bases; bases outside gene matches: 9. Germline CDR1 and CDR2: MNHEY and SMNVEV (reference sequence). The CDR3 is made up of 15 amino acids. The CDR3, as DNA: TGTGCCAGCAGTTCTCCAGGGACAGGCGTTTACGAGCAGTACTTC. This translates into CASSSPGTGVYEQYF.

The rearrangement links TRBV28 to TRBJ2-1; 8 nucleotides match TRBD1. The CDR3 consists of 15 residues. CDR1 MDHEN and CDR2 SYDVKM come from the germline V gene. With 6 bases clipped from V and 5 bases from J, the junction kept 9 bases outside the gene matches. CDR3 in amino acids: CASRPWTGRNNEQFF. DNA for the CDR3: TGTGCCAGCAGGCCATGGACAGGGAGAAACAATGAGCAGTTCTTC.

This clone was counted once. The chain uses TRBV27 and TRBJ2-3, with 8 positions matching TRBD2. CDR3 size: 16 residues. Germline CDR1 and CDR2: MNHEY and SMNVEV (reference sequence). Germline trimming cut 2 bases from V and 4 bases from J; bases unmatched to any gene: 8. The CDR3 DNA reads TGTGCCAGCAGTTTAAAGAGCGGGAGAATCGCAGATACGCAGTATTTT. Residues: CASSLKSGRIADTQYF.

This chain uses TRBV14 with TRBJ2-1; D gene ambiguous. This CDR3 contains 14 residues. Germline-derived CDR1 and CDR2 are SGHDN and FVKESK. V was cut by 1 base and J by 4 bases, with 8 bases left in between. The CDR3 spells CASSQVSRYNEQFF. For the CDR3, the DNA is TGTGCCAGCAGCCAAGTATCCAGATACAATGAGCAGTTCTTC.

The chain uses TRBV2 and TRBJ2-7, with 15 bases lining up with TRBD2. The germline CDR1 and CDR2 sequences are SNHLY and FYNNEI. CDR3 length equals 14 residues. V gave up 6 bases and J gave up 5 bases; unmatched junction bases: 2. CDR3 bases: TGTGCCAGCAGCGGACTAGCGGGAGGGGACGAGCAGTACTTC. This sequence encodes CASSGLAGGDEQYF.

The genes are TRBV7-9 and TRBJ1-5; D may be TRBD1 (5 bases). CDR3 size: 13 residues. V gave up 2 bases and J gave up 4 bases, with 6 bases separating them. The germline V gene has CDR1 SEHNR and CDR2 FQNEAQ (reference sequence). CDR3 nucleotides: TGTGCCAGCAGCTTACAGGGAAATCAGCCCCAGCATTTT. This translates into CASSLQGNQPQHF.

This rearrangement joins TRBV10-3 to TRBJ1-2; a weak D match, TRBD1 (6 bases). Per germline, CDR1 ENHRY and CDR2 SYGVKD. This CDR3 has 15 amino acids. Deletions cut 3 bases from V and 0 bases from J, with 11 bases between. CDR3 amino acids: CAISDQTGSNYGYTF. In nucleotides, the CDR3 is TGTGCCATCAGTGATCAGACAGGATCTAACTATGGCTACACCTTC.

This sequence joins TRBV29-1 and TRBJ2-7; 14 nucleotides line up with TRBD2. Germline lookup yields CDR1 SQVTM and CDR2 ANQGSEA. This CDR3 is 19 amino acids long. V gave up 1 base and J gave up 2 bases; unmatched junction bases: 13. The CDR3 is CSVEGGTSGSNEGAYEQYF. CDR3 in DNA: TGCAGCGTTGAAGGGGGGACTAGCGGGAGTAACGAGGGGGCCTACGAGCAGTACTTC.

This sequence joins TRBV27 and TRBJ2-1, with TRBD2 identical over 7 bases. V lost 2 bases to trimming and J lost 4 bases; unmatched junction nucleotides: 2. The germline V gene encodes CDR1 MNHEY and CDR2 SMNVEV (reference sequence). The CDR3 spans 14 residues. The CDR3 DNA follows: TGTGCCAGCAGTTTAGAGCGGGATTACAATGAGCAGTTCTTC. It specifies CASSLERDYNEQFF.

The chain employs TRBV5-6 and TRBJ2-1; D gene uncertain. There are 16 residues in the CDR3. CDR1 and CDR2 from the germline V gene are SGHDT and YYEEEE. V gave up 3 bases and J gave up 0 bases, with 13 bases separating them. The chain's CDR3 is CASSSFQWSSYNEQFF. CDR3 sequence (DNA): TGTGCCAGCAGCTCCTTCCAGTGGAGCTCCTACAATGAGCAGTTCTTC.

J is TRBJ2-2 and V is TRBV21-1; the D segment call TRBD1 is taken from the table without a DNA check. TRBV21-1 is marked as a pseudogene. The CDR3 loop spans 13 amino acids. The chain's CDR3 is CASSAQGSGELFF. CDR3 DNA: TGTGCCAGCAGCGCTCAGGGGTCCGGGGAGCTGTTTTTT.